These 12 T cell receptor beta chains came from one sample sequenced in a study of cytomegalovirus exposure and HLA in healthy donors. Profiled with immunoSEQ multiplex PCR; TCRdb holds only in-frame clones, not every one. The sample yields 250,000 or so clones, roughly 90% seen once. Sequenced sample: PBMCs. These TCRs come from a woman aged 18-35 years in good health and CMV-seronegative.

The chain has TRBV5-1 and TRBJ1-2; no firm D call. The ends were cut back, 4 bases at V and 7 bases at J, with 17 bases in the middle. This CDR3 has 14 residues. Germline V gene lookup returns CDR1 SGHRS and CDR2 YFSETQ. Here the CDR3 DNA reads TGCGCCAGCAGCACTGGAGGACCCACCCGTGGCTACACCTTC. Translation gives CASSTGGPTRGYTF.

CDR3 DNA sequence: TGTGCCAGCAGCCTTGACAGGGCAGGATACACAGATACGCAGTATTTT. Its translation: CASSLDRAGYTDTQYF. This chain joins TRBV28 and TRBJ2-3, with 7 bases aligning to TRBD1. Losses at the gene ends were 6 bases for V and 2 bases for J; bases not matched to a gene: 11. The germline V gene has CDR1 MDHEN and CDR2 SYDVKM. The CDR3 sequence is 16 residues long.

The genes are TRBV27 and TRBJ2-7, with D hard to call. The CDR3 spans 13 residues. V was clipped by 3 bases and J by 0 bases, with 6 bases between them. Germline V gives CDR1 MNHEY, CDR2 SMNVEV (reference sequence). The DNA of the CDR3 is TGTGCCAGCAGTTTGGTCGGCTCCTACGAGCAGTACTTC. It translates to CASSLVGSYEQYF.

The chain couples TRBV21-1 to TRBJ1-6; TRBD1 was called by the table and not checked on the DNA. TRBV21-1 is tagged as a pseudogene. The CDR3 runs to 15 residues. CDR3 sequence (DNA): TGTGCCAGCAGCAAGGACAGGCCCCTCAATTCACCCCTCCACTTT. Amino acid sequence: CASSKDRPLNSPLHF.

The chain joins TRBV28 to TRBJ2-7; TRBD1 might be the D (5 bases). The CDR3 spans 14 residues. V was pared by 5 bases and J by 2 bases, with 13 bases between. Looked up from germline, CDR1 is MDHEN and CDR2 is SYDVKM. The CDR3 region has the DNA TGTGCCAGCAGTGCCCAACAGGTAACCTACGAGCAGTACTTC. As protein: CASSAQQVTYEQYF.

The chain couples TRBV4-2 to TRBJ1-3; 7 nucleotides agree with TRBD1. CDR1 is LGHNA, CDR2 YNFKEQ, per germline. CDR3 length: 17 amino acids. Germline trimming cut 1 base from V and 0 bases from J; bases unmatched to any gene: 6. The CDR3 region has the DNA TGTGCCAGCAGCCAAGGAGGCAGGGGGATCTCTGGAAACACCATATATTTT. Residues: CASSQGGRGISGNTIYF.

The V and J genes are TRBV5-4 and TRBJ2-2; TRBD1 might be the D (6 bases). The length of the CDR3 is 16 residues. V was clipped by 6 bases and J by 6 bases, with 21 bases between them. Looked up from germline, CDR1 is SGHNT and CDR2 is YYREEE (reference sequence). As DNA, the CDR3 is TGTGCCAGCAACACGTGGGGGCGGTCGTTCTCCGGGGAGCTGTTTTTT. This codes for CASNTWGRSFSGELFF.

The count of this clone is one. The chain joins TRBV6-5 to TRBJ1-1; no clear D. CDR3 length equals 11 residues. CDR1 is MNHEY and CDR2 is SVGAGI in the germline V gene. V lost 7 bases, J lost 7 bases, and 10 bases lay in between. This CDR3 is CASILGGEAFF. DNA for the CDR3: TGTGCCAGCATCTTGGGAGGTGAAGCTTTCTTT.

The rearrangement joins TRBV5-1 to TRBJ1-1; D may be TRBD1 (6 bases). V was cut by 4 bases and J by 1 base, with 17 bases left in between. Germline V gene data show CDR1 as SGHRS and CDR2 as YFSETQ. This CDR3 is 16 amino acids long. The CDR3 sequence is CASSRTPGTKNTEAFF. In DNA, the CDR3 is TGCGCCAGCAGCCGAACTCCCGGGACAAAGAACACTGAAGCTTTCTTT.

Worth noting for this clone: The same CDR3 can be traced to other DNA sequences in this sample. The chain employs TRBV20-1 and TRBJ2-5; D might be TRBD2 (5 bases). This CDR3 spans 11 amino acids. V was trimmed by 2 bases and J by 5 bases, leaving 6 bases between them. The germline gives CDR1 DFQATT, CDR2 SNEGSKA (reference sequence). In nucleotides, the CDR3 is TGCAGTGCTAGACCGGGGGAGACCCAGTACTTC. This encodes CSARPGETQYF.

The J gene is TRBJ2-7, the V gene TRBV7-9; 10 bases map to TRBD2. The CDR3 has 14 amino acids. CDR1 and CDR2 (germline): SEHNR, FQNEAQ (reference sequence). V dropped 3 bases and J dropped 2; count of bases not matched to a gene: 1. The CDR3 is CASSFSGGAYEQYF. The CDR3 nucleotides are TGTGCCAGCAGCTTCAGCGGGGGGGCCTACGAGCAGTACTTC.

The chain joins TRBV21-1 to TRBJ1-2. TRBV21-1 is marked as a pseudogene. This CDR3 comprises 18 residues. The CDR3: CASSKRNTRPGRGDGYTF. The CDR3 nucleotides read TGTGCCAGCAGCAAACGGAACACCCGTCCGGGGCGGGGGGATGGCTACACCTTC.